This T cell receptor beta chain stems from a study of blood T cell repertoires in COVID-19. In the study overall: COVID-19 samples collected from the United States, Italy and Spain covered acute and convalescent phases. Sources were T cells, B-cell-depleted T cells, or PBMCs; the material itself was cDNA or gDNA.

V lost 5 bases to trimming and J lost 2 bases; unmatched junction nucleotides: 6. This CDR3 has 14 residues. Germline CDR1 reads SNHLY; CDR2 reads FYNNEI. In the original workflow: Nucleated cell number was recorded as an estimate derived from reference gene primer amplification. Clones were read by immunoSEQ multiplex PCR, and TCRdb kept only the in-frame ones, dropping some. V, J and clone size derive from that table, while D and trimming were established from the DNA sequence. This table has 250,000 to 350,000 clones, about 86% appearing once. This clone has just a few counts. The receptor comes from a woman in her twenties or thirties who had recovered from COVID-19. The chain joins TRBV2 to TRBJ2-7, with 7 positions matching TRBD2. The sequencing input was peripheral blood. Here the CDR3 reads CASSRGDGTYEQYF. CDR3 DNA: TGTGCCAGCAGTCGGGGGGATGGCACCTACGAGCAGTACTTC. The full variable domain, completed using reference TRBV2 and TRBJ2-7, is EPEVTQTPSHQVTQMGQEVILRCVPISNHLYFYWYRQILGQKVEFLVSFYNNEISEKSEIFDDQFSVERPDGSNFTLKIRSTKLEDSAMYFCASSRGDGTYEQYFGPGTRLTVT.